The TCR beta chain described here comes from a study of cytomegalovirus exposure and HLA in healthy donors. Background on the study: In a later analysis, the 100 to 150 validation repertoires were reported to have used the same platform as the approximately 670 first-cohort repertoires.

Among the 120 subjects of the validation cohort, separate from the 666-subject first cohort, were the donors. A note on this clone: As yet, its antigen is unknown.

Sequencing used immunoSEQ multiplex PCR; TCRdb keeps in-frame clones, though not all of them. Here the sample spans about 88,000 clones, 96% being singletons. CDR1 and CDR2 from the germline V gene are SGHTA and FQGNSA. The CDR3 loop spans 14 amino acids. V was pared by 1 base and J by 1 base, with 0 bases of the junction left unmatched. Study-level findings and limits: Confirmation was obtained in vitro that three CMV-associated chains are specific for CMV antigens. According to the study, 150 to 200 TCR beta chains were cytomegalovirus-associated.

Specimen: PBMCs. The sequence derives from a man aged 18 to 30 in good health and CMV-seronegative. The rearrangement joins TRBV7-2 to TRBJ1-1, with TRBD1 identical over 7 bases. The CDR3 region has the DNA TGTGCCAGCAGCTTAGACAGGGGGAACACTGAAGCTTTCTTT. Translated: CASSLDRGNTEAFF. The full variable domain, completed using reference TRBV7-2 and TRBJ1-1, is GAGVSQSPSNKVTEKGKDVELRCDPISGHTALYWYRQSLGQGLEFLIYFQGNSAPDKSGLPSDRFSAERTGGSVSTLTIQRTQQEDSAVYLCASSLDRGNTEAFFGQGTRLTVV.